This T cell receptor (beta chain) was documented in a study of blood T cell repertoires in COVID-19. About the research overall: COVID-19 samples, acute and convalescent, were from the United States, Italy and Spain.

The ends were cut back, 0 bases at V and 4 bases at J, with 12 bases in the middle. Germline CDR1 reads GTSNPN; CDR2 reads SVGIG (reference sequence). The length of the CDR3 is 15 residues. The repertoire was sequenced with immunoSEQ multiplex PCR; TCRdb's copy has only in-frame clones and lacks some. The data hold 400,000 to 450,000 clones, with roughly 90% observed a single time. This clone has just one count. Sequenced material: peripheral blood. This chain links TRBV30 with TRBJ2-2, with D possibly being TRBD1 (5 bases). This clonotype originated in a man aged 18 to 29 with COVID-19, enrolled during active disease. CDR3 protein: CAWSVLSGRTGELFF. CDR3 DNA: TGTGCCTGGAGTGTACTTTCAGGGCGCACCGGGGAGCTGTTTTTT.